This T cell receptor (beta chain) was recorded in a study of shared T cell receptors in the human thymus. This clone was detected only once. Only in-frame clones appear in the TCRdb table, and some are missing; sequencing was by immunoSEQ multiplex PCR. The sample lists about 660,000 clones; more than 70% were seen once. The same sample was also used in a study of human thymus T cells. That source notes: Thymic samples were excised during corrective heart operations.

The sample comprised thymocytes. The TCR originated in a boy younger than two with a congenital heart defect.

CDR3 sequence reads: CSVEDRDLREQYF. The CDR3, as DNA: TGCAGCGTTGAGGACAGGGACCTTAGAGAGCAGTACTTC. The V call is TRBV29-1, the J call TRBJ2-7; 8 bases map to TRBD1. The J segment lost 7 bases and the V segment lost 3 bases, leaving 8 bases of the junction unmatched. There are 13 residues in the CDR3. In germline, CDR1 is SQVTM, CDR2 ANQGSEA.